This TCR beta chain was obtained from a study of T cell responses to AZD1222 COVID-19 vaccine. General study results and limits: As reported, nearly half of all spike-specific TCRs target variant regions that are unmutated. Clonal diversity was possibly underestimated, and white British individuals and females predominated among donors.

On this clone itself: What it binds is unknown.

The CDR3 totals 14 residues. The germline V gene encodes CDR1 LGHDT and CDR2 YNNKEL (reference sequence). Trimming shortened V by 5 bases and J by 1 base, and 11 bases separated the two germline ends. Profiling relied on immunoSEQ multiplex PCR, and the TCRdb table lists in-frame clones only, not all of them. Here the sample spans 100,000 to 120,000 clones, roughly 88% being singletons. The sample was peripheral blood, taken on day 0 of AZD1222 vaccination. This TCR was recovered from an adult in good health. The rearrangement links TRBV3-1 (or the pseudogene TRBV3-2) to TRBJ1-2, with unresolved D. CDR3 nucleotides: TGTGCCAGCAGCGCCGGTGAGATTAACTATGGCTACACCTTC. Its translation: CASSAGEINYGYTF.